This T cell receptor beta chain was sequenced during a study of shared clonotypes between healthy human individuals. Overall study results and limits: It was observed that approximately 5% of naive CD4 clonotypes were shared across a handful of donors. Specimens sampled were limited to blood, with tissue repertoires likely differing.

This table comes from immunoSEQ multiplex PCR, and its TCRdb copy is limited to in-frame clones, with some not included. The sample contains roughly 1,100,000 clones, about three quarters of which appear only once. The study separated CD4+ cells into CD45RA+ naive and CD45RA-negative memory subsets. The CDR3 loop spans 13 amino acids. Trimming took 4 bases from V and 5 from J, leaving 11 bases between them. CDR1 is MNHNY, CDR2 SVGAGI, per germline (reference sequence). As regards this clone: Its antigen remains unknown.

J is TRBJ1-1 and V is TRBV6-6; D is ambiguous. The sequence was collected from a man younger than 30 in good health. Material for sequencing was memory CD4+ T cells sorted from blood. The subset denotes: CD45RA-negative fraction. The CDR3 nucleotides read TGTGCCAGCAGTTCGGGTCCGTGGACTGAAGCTTTCTTT. Its translation: CASSSGPWTEAFF.